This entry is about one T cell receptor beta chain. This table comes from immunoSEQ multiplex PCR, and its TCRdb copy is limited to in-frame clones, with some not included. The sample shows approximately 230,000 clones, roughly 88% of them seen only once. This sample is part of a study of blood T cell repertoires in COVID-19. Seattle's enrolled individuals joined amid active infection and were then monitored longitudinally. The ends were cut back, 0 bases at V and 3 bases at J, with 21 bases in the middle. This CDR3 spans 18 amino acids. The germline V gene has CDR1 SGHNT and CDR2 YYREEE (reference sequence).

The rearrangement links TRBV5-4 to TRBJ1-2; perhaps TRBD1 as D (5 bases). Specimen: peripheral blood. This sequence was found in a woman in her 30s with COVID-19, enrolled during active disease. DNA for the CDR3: TGTGCCAGCAGCTTGGGTGTTGGTAGGGGCTGGTTAGACTATGGCTACACCTTC. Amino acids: CASSLGVGRGWLDYGYTF.